This TCR beta chain was sequenced during a study of siplizumab effects on memory and regulatory T cells. This clone has just a few counts. CDR1 is LNHDA and CDR2 is SQIVND in the germline V gene (reference sequence). The trim removed 7 bases at V and 9 bases at J, leaving 12 bases unmatched. The CDR3 is made up of 14 amino acids. Here immunoSEQ multiplex PCR was the method, and the copy in TCRdb shows in-frame clones only, minus some. The profile covers some 120,000 clones, with about 94% appearing a single time and 0.16% taken by the ten largest. The sequence was obtained from a human donor in good health. Sequencing input: non-Treg CD4+ T cells sorted from blood. The chain has TRBV19 and TRBJ1-1; 9 nucleotides match TRBD1. CDR3: CASTNPGQGRKAFF. The CDR3 coding sequence is TGTGCCAGTACCAATCCCGGACAGGGGAGAAAAGCTTTCTTT.